The sequence of this T cell receptor (beta chain) was determined in a study of T cell responses to AZD1222 COVID-19 vaccine. Study-wide results and limits: CD4 TCRs linked to vaccination spanned spike, dominating at 160-218 and 743-854. In a largely white British group with more females than males, clonal diversity was possibly underestimated. Repertoire sampling happened only post peak T cell response.

As for this clone: The antigen remains unidentified.

Generated by immunoSEQ multiplex PCR, the TCRdb table keeps only in-frame clones and is missing some. In the table there are 90,000 to 120,000 clones, 75% to 90% of which are singletons. Germline assignment: CDR1 MNHNY and CDR2 SVGAGI (reference sequence). This CDR3 has 15 residues. V lost 2 bases to trimming and J lost 2 bases, with 10 bases between them. This clonotype originated in an adult in good health. This chain links TRBV6-6 with TRBJ2-1; tentatively, D is TRBD2 (5 bases). Sequenced material: peripheral blood, taken on day 0 of AZD1222 vaccination. DNA for the CDR3: TGTGCCAGCAGTTACGGGGTAGCGCCCTACAATGAGCAGTTCTTC. Translated: CASSYGVAPYNEQFF.